The source of this TCR beta chain is a study of blood T cells in healthy people across ages. It was with a sample-barcoded 5' primer and a J-beta primer mix that a second PCR of roughly 7 to 12 cycles was run. TCRdb ran MiXCR on the 5' RACE reads and lists one entry per CDR3 protein. The sample includes roughly 680,000 distinct CDR3 sequences, approximately 49% of them seen just once. CDR1 is DFQATT, CDR2 SNEGSKA, per germline (reference sequence). V lost 2 bases to trimming and J lost 11 bases, with 18 bases between them. This CDR3 spans 13 amino acids. Healthy Caucasians from Russia aged about 6 to 95 served as donors.

The sample taken for sequencing was blood. V gene TRBV20-1 combines with J gene TRBJ2-5; weak D call: TRBD2 (6 bases). The sequence came from a woman aged 55 to 70 in good health. The CDR3 here is CSARPLAGYPQYF. The CDR3 DNA follows: TGCAGTGCTAGACCCCTCGCGGGATATCCGCAGTACTTC.